This T cell receptor (beta chain) comes out of a study of blood T cell repertoires in COVID-19. Study context: COVID-19 samples, acute and convalescent, were from the United States, Italy and Spain. In each case, the material was cDNA or gDNA derived from T cells, B-cell-depleted T cells, or PBMCs.

The CDR3 covers 14 residues. J was trimmed by 2 bases and V by 6 bases; bases with no gene match: 5. Looked up from germline, CDR1 is KGHSH and CDR2 is LQKENI. In the authors' workflow: Amplification with reference gene primers provided the estimates of nucleated cell counts. Sequenced by immunoSEQ multiplex PCR; TCRdb stores in-frame clones only, minus some. The DNA gave D and trimming, while V, J and clone size come from that table. This repertoire shows about 120,000 clones, approximately 80% found once; its top ten account for about an eighth. This clonotype originated in a human donor in a cohort sampled during active COVID-19. The genes are TRBV18 and TRBJ2-7; 9 bases line up with TRBD1. Specimen: peripheral blood. The CDR3 DNA is TGTGCCAGCTCTTCCGGGACAGGGCCCTACGAGCAGTACTTC. Translating gives CASSSGTGPYEQYF.